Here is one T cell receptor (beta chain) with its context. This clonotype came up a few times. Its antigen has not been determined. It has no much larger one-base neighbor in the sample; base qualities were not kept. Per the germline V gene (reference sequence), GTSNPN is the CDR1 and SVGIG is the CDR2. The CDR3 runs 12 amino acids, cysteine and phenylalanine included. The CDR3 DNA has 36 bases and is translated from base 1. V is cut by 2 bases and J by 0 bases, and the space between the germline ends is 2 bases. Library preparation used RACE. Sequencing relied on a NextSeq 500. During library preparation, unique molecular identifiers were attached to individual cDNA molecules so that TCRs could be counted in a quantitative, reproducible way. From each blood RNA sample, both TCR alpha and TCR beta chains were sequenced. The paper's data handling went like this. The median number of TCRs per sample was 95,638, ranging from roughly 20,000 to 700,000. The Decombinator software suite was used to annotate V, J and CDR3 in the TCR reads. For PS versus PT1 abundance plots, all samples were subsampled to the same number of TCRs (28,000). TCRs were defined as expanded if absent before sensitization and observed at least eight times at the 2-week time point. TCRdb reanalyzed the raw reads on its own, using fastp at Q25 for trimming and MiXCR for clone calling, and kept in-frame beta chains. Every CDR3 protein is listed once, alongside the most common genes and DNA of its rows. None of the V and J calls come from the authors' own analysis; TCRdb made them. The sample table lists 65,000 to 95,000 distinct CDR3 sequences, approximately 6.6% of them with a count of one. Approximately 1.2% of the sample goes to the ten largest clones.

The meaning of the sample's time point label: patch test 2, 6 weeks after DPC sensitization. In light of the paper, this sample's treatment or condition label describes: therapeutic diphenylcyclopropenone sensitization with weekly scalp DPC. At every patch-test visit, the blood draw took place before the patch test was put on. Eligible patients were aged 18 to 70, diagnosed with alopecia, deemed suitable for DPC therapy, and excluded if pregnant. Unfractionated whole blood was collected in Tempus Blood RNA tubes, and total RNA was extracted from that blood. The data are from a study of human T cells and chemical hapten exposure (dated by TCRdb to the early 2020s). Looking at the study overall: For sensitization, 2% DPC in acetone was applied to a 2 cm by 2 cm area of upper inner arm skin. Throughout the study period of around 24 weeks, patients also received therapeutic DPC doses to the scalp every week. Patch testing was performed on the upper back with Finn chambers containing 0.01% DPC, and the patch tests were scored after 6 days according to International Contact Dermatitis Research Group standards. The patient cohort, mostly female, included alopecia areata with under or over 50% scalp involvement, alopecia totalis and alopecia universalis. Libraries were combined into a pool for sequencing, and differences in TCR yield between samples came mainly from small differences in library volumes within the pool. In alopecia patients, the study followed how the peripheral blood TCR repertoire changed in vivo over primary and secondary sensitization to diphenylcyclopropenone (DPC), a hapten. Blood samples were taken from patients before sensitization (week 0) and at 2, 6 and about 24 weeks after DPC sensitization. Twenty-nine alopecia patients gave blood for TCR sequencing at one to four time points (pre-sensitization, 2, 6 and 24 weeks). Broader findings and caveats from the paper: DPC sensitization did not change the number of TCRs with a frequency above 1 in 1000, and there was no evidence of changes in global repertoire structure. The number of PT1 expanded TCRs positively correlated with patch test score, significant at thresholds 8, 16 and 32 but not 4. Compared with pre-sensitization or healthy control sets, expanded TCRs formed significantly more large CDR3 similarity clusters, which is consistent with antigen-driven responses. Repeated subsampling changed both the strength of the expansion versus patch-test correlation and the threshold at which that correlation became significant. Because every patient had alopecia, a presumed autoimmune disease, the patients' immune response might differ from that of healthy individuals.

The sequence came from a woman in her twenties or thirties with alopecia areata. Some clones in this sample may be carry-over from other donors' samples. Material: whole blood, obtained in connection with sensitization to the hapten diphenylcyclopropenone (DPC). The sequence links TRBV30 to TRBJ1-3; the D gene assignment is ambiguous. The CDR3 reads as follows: CAWSSSGNTIYF. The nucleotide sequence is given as TGTGCCTGGAGTTCCTCTGGAAACACCATATATTTT. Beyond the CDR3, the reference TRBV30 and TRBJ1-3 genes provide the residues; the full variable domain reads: SQTIHQWPATLVQPVGSPLSLECTVEGTSNPNLYWYRQAAGRGLQLLFYSVGIGQISSEVPQNLSASRPQDRQFILSSKKLLLSDSGFYLCAWSSSGNTIYFGEGSWLTVV.